This TCR beta chain comes out of a study of T cells in Graves' hyperthyroidism and ophthalmopathy. Looked up from germline, CDR1 is SGHVS and CDR2 is FQNEAQ. Between the trimmed V and J ends, which lost 1 base and 0 bases, there was a span of 16 bases. The CDR3 has 17 residues. In regard to this clonotype: Without the conserved terminal phenylalanine or tryptophan, this CDR3 likely stems from a read error.

RNA transcripts served as the template for amplifying TCR beta CDR3 regions. Carried out on the TCR CDR3, a first-round RT-PCR used the HTBI primer set. In TCRdb, the multiplex PCR reads were re-called with MiXCR into one record per CDR3 protein. Of over 700,000 distinct CDR3 sequences in the sample, approximately 40% were seen once. The sequence derives from a young man with Graves' hyperthyroidism. This rearrangement joins TRBV7-8 to TRBJ2-7, with D perhaps TRBD1 (6 bases). Sequenced material: blood. DNA for the CDR3: TGTGCCAGCAGCTTAGTCCCTGGGACACTACTCTCCTACGAGCAGTACCTC. Translated: CASSLVPGTLLSYEQYL.